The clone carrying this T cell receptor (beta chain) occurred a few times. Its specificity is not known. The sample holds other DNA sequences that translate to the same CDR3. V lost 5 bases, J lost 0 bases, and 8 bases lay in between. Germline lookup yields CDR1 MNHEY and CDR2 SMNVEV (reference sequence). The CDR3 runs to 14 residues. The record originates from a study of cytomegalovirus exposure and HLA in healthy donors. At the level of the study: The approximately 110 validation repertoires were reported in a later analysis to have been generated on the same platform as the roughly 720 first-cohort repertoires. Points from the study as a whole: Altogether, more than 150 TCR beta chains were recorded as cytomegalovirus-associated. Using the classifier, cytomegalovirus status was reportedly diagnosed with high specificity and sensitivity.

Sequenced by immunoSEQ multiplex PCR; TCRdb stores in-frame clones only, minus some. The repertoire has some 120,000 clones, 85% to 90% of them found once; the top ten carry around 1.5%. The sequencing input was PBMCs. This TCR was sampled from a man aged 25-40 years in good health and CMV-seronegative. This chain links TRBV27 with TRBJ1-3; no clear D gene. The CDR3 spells CASSSGVSGNTIYF. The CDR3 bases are TGTGCCAGCAGTAGCGGGGTCTCTGGAAACACCATATATTTT.